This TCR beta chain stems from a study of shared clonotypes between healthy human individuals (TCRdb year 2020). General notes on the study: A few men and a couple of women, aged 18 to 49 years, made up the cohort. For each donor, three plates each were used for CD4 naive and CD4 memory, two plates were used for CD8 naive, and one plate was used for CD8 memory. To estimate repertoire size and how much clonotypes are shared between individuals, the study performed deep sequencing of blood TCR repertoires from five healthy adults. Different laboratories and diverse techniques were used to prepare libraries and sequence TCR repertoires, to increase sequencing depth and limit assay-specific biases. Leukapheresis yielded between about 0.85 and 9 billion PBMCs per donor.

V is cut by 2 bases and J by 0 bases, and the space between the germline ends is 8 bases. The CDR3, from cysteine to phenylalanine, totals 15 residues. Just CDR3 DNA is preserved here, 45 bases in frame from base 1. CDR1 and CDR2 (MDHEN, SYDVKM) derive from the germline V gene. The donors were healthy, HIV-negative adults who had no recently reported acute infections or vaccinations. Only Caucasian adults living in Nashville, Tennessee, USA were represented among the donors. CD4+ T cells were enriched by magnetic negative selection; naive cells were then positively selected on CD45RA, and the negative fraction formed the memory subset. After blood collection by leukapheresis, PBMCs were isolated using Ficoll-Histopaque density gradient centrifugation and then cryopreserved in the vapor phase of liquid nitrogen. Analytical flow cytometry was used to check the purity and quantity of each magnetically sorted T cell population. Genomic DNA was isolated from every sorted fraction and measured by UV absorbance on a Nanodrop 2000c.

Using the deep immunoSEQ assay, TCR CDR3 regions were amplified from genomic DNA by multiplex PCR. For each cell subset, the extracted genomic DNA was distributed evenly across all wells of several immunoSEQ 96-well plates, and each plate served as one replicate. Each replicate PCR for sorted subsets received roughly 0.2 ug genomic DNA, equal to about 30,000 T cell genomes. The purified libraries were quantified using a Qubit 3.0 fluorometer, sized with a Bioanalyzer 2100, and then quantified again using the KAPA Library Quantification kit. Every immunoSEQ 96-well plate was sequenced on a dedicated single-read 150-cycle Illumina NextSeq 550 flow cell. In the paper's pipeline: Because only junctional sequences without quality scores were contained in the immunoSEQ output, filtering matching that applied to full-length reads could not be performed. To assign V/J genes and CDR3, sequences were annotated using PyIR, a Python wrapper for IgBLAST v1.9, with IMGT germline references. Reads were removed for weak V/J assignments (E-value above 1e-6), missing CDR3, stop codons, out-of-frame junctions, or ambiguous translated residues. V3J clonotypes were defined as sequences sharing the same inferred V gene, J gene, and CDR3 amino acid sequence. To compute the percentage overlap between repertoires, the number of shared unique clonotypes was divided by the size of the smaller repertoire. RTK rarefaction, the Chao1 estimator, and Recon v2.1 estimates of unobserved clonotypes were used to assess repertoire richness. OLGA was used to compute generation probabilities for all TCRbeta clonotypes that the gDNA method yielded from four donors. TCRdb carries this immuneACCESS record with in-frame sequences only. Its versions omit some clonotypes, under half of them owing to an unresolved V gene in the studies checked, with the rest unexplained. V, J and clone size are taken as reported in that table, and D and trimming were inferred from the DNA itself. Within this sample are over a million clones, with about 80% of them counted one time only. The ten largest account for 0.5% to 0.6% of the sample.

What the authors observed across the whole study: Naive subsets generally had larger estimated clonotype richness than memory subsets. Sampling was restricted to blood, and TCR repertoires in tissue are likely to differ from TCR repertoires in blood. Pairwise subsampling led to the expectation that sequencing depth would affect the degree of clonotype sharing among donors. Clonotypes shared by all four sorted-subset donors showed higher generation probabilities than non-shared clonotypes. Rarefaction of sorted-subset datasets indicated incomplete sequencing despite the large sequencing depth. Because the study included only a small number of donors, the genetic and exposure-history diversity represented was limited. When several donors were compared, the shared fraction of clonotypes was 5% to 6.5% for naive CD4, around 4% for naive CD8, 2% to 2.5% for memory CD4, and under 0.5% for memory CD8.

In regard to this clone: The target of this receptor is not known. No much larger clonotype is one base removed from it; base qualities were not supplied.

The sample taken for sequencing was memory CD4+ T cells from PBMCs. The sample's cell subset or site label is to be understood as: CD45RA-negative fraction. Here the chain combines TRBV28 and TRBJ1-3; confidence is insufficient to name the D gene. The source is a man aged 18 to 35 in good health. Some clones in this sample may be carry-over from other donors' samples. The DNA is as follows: TGTGCCAGCAGTTTAAACCGACCCTCTGGAAACACCATATATTTT. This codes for CASSLNRPSGNTIYF.